This TCR beta chain was sequenced during a study of STAT5B mutations in CD4+ large granular lymphocyte leukemia. Comments on this clone: What it binds is not known.

Regarding the study as a whole: 25% of private leukemic clonotypes occurred rarely in other patients' non-leukemic repertoires.

Germline V gives CDR1 MNHNS, CDR2 SASEGT. Trimming stripped 5 bases from V and 2 bases from J, with 13 bases between. The CDR3 is made up of 15 amino acids. Control samples were healthy donors' buffy coats. The assay was run at survey level. Measured with immunoSEQ multiplex PCR; TCRdb has only the in-frame clones, and not every one. The sample has around 30,000 clones, about 76% seen once. The chain has TRBV6-1 and TRBJ1-3; perhaps TRBD1 as D (5 bases). This TCR was sampled from a human donor in good health. The specimen sequenced was CD4+ T cells from blood buffy coats. CDR3 bases: TGTGCCAGCAGTAATGGGGCGGGGGCTGGAAACACCATATATTTT. This gives the protein CASSNGAGAGNTIYF.